Listed below are T cell receptor beta chains from one sample, sequenced in a study of blood T cell repertoires in COVID-19. The assay was immunoSEQ multiplex PCR, and TCRdb's table has in-frame clones only and misses some. Among 95,000 to 120,000 clones listed, about 90% were seen once. Sample: peripheral blood. These receptors all stem from a human donor in a cohort sampled during active COVID-19. Both conserved end residues are part of each CDR3. Fields, in order: D gene, J gene, V gene, clone size, CDR3 protein, CDR3 DNA. A D gene is named only where the DNA matches it firmly. Part of the rows lack a size; the others show once, few, many or a class for expanded clones.

d_call: TRBD1; j_call: TRBJ2-2; v_call: TRBV2; clone_size: NA; cdr3_aa: CASSELGDRVVTGELFF; cdr3_nt: TGTGCCAGCAGTGAATTGGGGGACAGGGTAGTCACCGGGGAGCTGTTTTTT
d_call: TRBD1; j_call: TRBJ1-2; v_call: TRBV5-1; clone_size: NA; cdr3_aa: CASSSDRGPDYGYTF; cdr3_nt: TGCGCCAGCAGCTCAGACAGGGGGCCGGACTATGGCTACACCTTC
d_call: NA; j_call: TRBJ1-2; v_call: TRBV5-4; clone_size: NA; cdr3_aa: CASSLPGYGYTF; cdr3_nt: TGTGCCAGCAGCTTACCAGGCTATGGCTACACCTTC
d_call: TRBD1; j_call: TRBJ2-7; v_call: TRBV6-6; clone_size: NA; cdr3_aa: CATGQGGHEQYF; cdr3_nt: TGTGCCACAGGACAGGGCGGCCACGAGCAGTACTTC
d_call: TRBD1; j_call: TRBJ1-2; v_call: TRBV3-1/TRBV3-2; clone_size: NA; cdr3_aa: CASSQEGQGNYGYTF; cdr3_nt: TGTGCCAGCAGCCAAGAGGGACAGGGGAACTATGGCTACACCTTC
d_call: TRBD2; j_call: TRBJ2-3; v_call: TRBV5-1; clone_size: NA; cdr3_aa: CASSLLAGGTNTDTQYF; cdr3_nt: TGCGCCAGCAGCTTGCTAGCGGGAGGGACCAACACAGATACGCAGTATTTT
d_call: NA; j_call: TRBJ1-1; v_call: TRBV6-5; clone_size: NA; cdr3_aa: CASSYGETEAFF; cdr3_nt: TGTGCCAGCAGTTACGGGGAGACTGAAGCTTTCTTT
d_call: TRBD1; j_call: TRBJ1-2; v_call: TRBV5-1; clone_size: NA; cdr3_aa: CASTAGQGYGYTF; cdr3_nt: TGCGCCAGCACGGCGGGACAGGGCTATGGCTACACCTTC
d_call: TRBD2; j_call: TRBJ2-1; v_call: TRBV6-5; clone_size: NA; cdr3_aa: CASSYSALAGFAEQFF; cdr3_nt: TGTGCCAGCAGTTACTCGGCGCTAGCGGGGTTTGCTGAGCAGTTCTTC
d_call: TRBD1; j_call: TRBJ1-4; v_call: TRBV6-5; clone_size: NA; cdr3_aa: CASSYTMTGRGEKLFF; cdr3_nt: TGTGCCAGCAGTTACACGATGACAGGGCGGGGTGAAAAACTGTTTTTT
d_call: NA; j_call: TRBJ1-2; v_call: TRBV18; clone_size: NA; cdr3_aa: CASSPLSGGYTF; cdr3_nt: TGTGCCAGCTCACCACTGTCAGGTGGCTACACCTTC
d_call: NA; j_call: TRBJ1-2; v_call: TRBV18; clone_size: NA; cdr3_aa: CASSPLGQGSNYGYTF; cdr3_nt: TGTGCCAGCTCACCACTGGGGCAGGGGTCCAACTATGGCTACACCTTC
d_call: NA; j_call: TRBJ2-7; v_call: TRBV3-1/TRBV3-2; clone_size: NA; cdr3_aa: CASSHETGNEQYF; cdr3_nt: TGTGCCAGCAGCCACGAGACAGGTAACGAGCAGTACTTC
d_call: NA; j_call: TRBJ2-7; v_call: TRBV30; clone_size: NA; cdr3_aa: CAWRSAGPPRSNYEQYF; cdr3_nt: TGTGCCTGGAGGTCTGCGGGGCCTCCCCGCTCCAACTACGAGCAGTACTTC
d_call: TRBD1; j_call: TRBJ2-1; v_call: TRBV4-1; clone_size: NA; cdr3_aa: CASSQAYLGQGAPGEQFF; cdr3_nt: TGCGCCAGCAGCCAAGCCTACCTGGGACAGGGGGCGCCCGGTGAGCAGTTCTTC
d_call: NA; j_call: TRBJ2-7; v_call: TRBV12-3/TRBV12-4; clone_size: NA; cdr3_aa: CASSPQGYEQYF; cdr3_nt: TGTGCCAGCAGTCCCCAGGGCTACGAGCAGTACTTC
d_call: TRBD1; j_call: TRBJ1-4; v_call: TRBV12-3/TRBV12-4; clone_size: NA; cdr3_aa: CASRRDSNEKLFF; cdr3_nt: TGTGCCAGCAGAAGGGACAGTAATGAAAAACTGTTTTTT
d_call: NA; j_call: TRBJ1-6; v_call: TRBV19; clone_size: NA; cdr3_aa: CATHGPNNSPLHF; cdr3_nt: TGTGCCACCCATGGGCCTAATAATTCACCCCTCCACTTT
d_call: NA; j_call: TRBJ2-3; v_call: TRBV19; clone_size: NA; cdr3_aa: CATTRGGSSRGTQYF; cdr3_nt: TGTGCCACTACGAGAGGGGGATCTAGCAGGGGTACGCAGTATTTT
d_call: NA; j_call: TRBJ1-3; v_call: TRBV6-1; clone_size: NA; cdr3_aa: CASSEALFRDSGNTIYF; cdr3_nt: TGTGCCAGCAGTGAAGCGCTTTTCCGGGACTCTGGAAACACCATATATTTT
d_call: NA; j_call: TRBJ2-1; v_call: TRBV6-5; clone_size: NA; cdr3_aa: CASSRGVDNEQFF; cdr3_nt: TGTGCCAGCAGCCGCGGGGTAGACAATGAGCAGTTCTTC
d_call: TRBD1; j_call: TRBJ1-2; v_call: TRBV6-6; clone_size: NA; cdr3_aa: CASSQDGQGAAYGYTF; cdr3_nt: TGTGCCAGCAGTCAAGACGGACAGGGGGCCGCCTATGGCTACACCTTC
d_call: NA; j_call: TRBJ1-6; v_call: TRBV5-6; clone_size: NA; cdr3_aa: CASSLVQGNSPLHF; cdr3_nt: TGTGCCAGCAGCTTGGTGCAGGGGAATTCACCCCTCCACTTT
d_call: TRBD2; j_call: TRBJ2-7; v_call: TRBV7-8; clone_size: NA; cdr3_aa: CASSGLAGRLYEQYF; cdr3_nt: TGTGCCAGCAGCGGACTAGCGGGTCGTCTCTACGAGCAGTACTTC
d_call: NA; j_call: TRBJ1-1; v_call: TRBV19; clone_size: NA; cdr3_aa: CASSIDSYRAEAFF; cdr3_nt: TGTGCCAGTAGTATAGATTCTTACAGGGCTGAAGCTTTCTTT
d_call: NA; j_call: TRBJ2-6; v_call: TRBV5-4; clone_size: once; cdr3_aa: CASSLYSSGANVLTF; cdr3_nt: TGTGCCAGCAGCTTGTACAGCTCTGGGGCCAACGTCCTGACTTTC
d_call: TRBD2; j_call: TRBJ2-1; v_call: TRBV9; clone_size: NA; cdr3_aa: CASSVSPGTSGSEQFF; cdr3_nt: TGTGCCAGCAGCGTTTCCCCCGGGACTAGCGGGAGTGAGCAGTTCTTC
d_call: TRBD1; j_call: TRBJ2-1; v_call: TRBV12-5; clone_size: NA; cdr3_aa: CASGRGQGAGFEQFF; cdr3_nt: TGTGCTAGTGGAAGAGGGCAGGGGGCAGGGTTTGAGCAGTTCTTC
d_call: NA; j_call: TRBJ1-4; v_call: TRBV28; clone_size: NA; cdr3_aa: CASRPLRGSPTNEKLFF; cdr3_nt: TGTGCCAGCAGGCCCCTCAGGGGTTCACCAACTAATGAAAAACTGTTTTTT
d_call: TRBD1; j_call: TRBJ1-1; v_call: TRBV9; clone_size: NA; cdr3_aa: CASSSAAGGGFAEAFF; cdr3_nt: TGTGCCAGCAGCTCAGCCGCAGGGGGCGGGTTCGCTGAAGCTTTCTTT
d_call: NA; j_call: TRBJ2-1; v_call: TRBV14; clone_size: many; cdr3_aa: CASSHGGEQFF; cdr3_nt: TGTGCCAGCAGCCACGGGGGTGAGCAGTTCTTC
d_call: NA; j_call: TRBJ1-1; v_call: TRBV28; clone_size: NA; cdr3_aa: CASLTNLRNTEAFF; cdr3_nt: TGTGCCAGCCTGACAAATCTGAGGAACACTGAAGCTTTCTTT
d_call: NA; j_call: TRBJ1-6; v_call: TRBV5-1; clone_size: NA; cdr3_aa: CASSSSGGPALHF; cdr3_nt: TGCGCCAGCAGCTCTAGTGGGGGCCCCGCTCTCCACTTT
d_call: TRBD1; j_call: TRBJ1-5; v_call: TRBV18; clone_size: NA; cdr3_aa: CASSPLELKTGQNSNQPQHF; cdr3_nt: TGTGCCAGCTCACCCCTCGAGCTGAAGACAGGGCAAAATAGCAATCAGCCCCAGCATTTT
d_call: TRBD2; j_call: TRBJ2-7; v_call: TRBV6-2/TRBV6-3; clone_size: NA; cdr3_aa: CASSSLGLGRYEQYF; cdr3_nt: TGTGCCAGCAGTTCCCTAGGACTAGGCCGATACGAGCAGTACTTC
d_call: TRBD2; j_call: TRBJ2-7; v_call: TRBV5-1; clone_size: NA; cdr3_aa: CASSLTSGRYEQYF; cdr3_nt: TGCGCCAGCAGCTTGACTAGCGGGAGGTACGAGCAGTACTTC
d_call: TRBD2; j_call: TRBJ2-7; v_call: TRBV4-1; clone_size: once; cdr3_aa: CASSPDPGGYEQYF; cdr3_nt: TGCGCCAGCAGTCCCGACCCGGGGGGCTACGAGCAGTACTTC
d_call: TRBD1; j_call: TRBJ2-5; v_call: TRBV11-2; clone_size: NA; cdr3_aa: CASSLGQGVGETQYF; cdr3_nt: TGTGCCAGCAGCTTAGGACAGGGGGTCGGGGAGACCCAGTACTTC
d_call: TRBD2; j_call: TRBJ2-2; v_call: TRBV7-3; clone_size: NA; cdr3_aa: CASSLMPSGTGELFF; cdr3_nt: TGTGCCAGCAGCTTAATGCCTAGCGGTACCGGGGAGCTGTTTTTT
d_call: NA; j_call: TRBJ1-5; v_call: TRBV4-1; clone_size: NA; cdr3_aa: CASSHPGMGVSSNQPQHF; cdr3_nt: TGCGCCAGCAGCCATCCCGGGATGGGAGTTAGTAGCAATCAGCCCCAGCATTTT
d_call: TRBD2; j_call: TRBJ2-1; v_call: TRBV29-1; clone_size: NA; cdr3_aa: CSVELPEREAYEQFF; cdr3_nt: TGCAGCGTTGAACTACCCGAGCGGGAGGCTTATGAGCAGTTCTTC
d_call: NA; j_call: TRBJ2-4; v_call: TRBV30; clone_size: NA; cdr3_aa: CAWTPWASTAKNIQYF; cdr3_nt: TGTGCCTGGACCCCATGGGCCTCCACTGCCAAAAACATTCAGTACTTC
d_call: NA; j_call: TRBJ1-2; v_call: TRBV6-5; clone_size: once; cdr3_aa: CASSGDGGSYTF; cdr3_nt: TGTGCCAGCAGCGGTGACGGGGGGAGCTACACCTTC
d_call: TRBD2; j_call: TRBJ2-3; v_call: TRBV5-1; clone_size: once; cdr3_aa: CASSSRGAGAQGDTQYF; cdr3_nt: TGCGCCAGCAGTTCGAGGGGAGCGGGAGCCCAGGGAGATACGCAGTATTTT
d_call: NA; j_call: TRBJ1-6; v_call: TRBV28; clone_size: NA; cdr3_aa: CASSFKGSYNSPLHF; cdr3_nt: TGTGCCAGCAGTTTTAAGGGGTCTTATAATTCACCCCTCCACTTT
d_call: TRBD1; j_call: TRBJ1-5; v_call: TRBV18; clone_size: once; cdr3_aa: CASSTSKDRGNQPQHF; cdr3_nt: TGTGCCAGCTCAACGTCAAAGGACAGGGGTAATCAGCCCCAGCATTTT
d_call: NA; j_call: TRBJ2-7; v_call: TRBV25-1; clone_size: NA; cdr3_aa: CASSREFHYEQYF; cdr3_nt: TGTGCCAGCTCCAGGGAATTCCACTACGAGCAGTACTTC
d_call: NA; j_call: TRBJ1-2; v_call: TRBV19; clone_size: NA; cdr3_aa: CASSLQANYGYTF; cdr3_nt: TGTGCCAGTAGTCTCCAGGCGAACTATGGCTACACCTTC
d_call: NA; j_call: TRBJ2-3; v_call: TRBV11-1; clone_size: NA; cdr3_aa: CASSRAGTSTDTQYF; cdr3_nt: TGTGCCAGCAGCCGCGCCGGGACTAGCACAGATACGCAGTATTTT
d_call: TRBD1; j_call: TRBJ1-2; v_call: TRBV30; clone_size: NA; cdr3_aa: CAWGTGSRYGYTF; cdr3_nt: TGTGCCTGGGGGACAGGCAGCCGGTATGGCTACACCTTC
d_call: NA; j_call: TRBJ2-1; v_call: TRBV4-2; clone_size: NA; cdr3_aa: CASSQESLDNEQFF; cdr3_nt: TGTGCCAGCAGCCAAGAGTCACTTGACAATGAGCAGTTCTTC
d_call: NA; j_call: TRBJ2-7; v_call: TRBV11-2; clone_size: NA; cdr3_aa: CASRLDNNYEQYF; cdr3_nt: TGTGCCAGCAGGCTGGACAACAACTACGAGCAGTACTTC
d_call: NA; j_call: TRBJ2-1; v_call: TRBV7-3; clone_size: NA; cdr3_aa: CASSLNRASADYNEQFF; cdr3_nt: TGTGCCAGCAGCTTAAATAGGGCTAGCGCCGACTACAATGAGCAGTTCTTC
d_call: TRBD1; j_call: TRBJ1-6; v_call: TRBV28; clone_size: NA; cdr3_aa: CASSAYRGNSPLHF; cdr3_nt: TGTGCCAGCAGTGCCTACAGGGGGAATTCACCCCTCCACTTT
d_call: NA; j_call: TRBJ2-7; v_call: TRBV15; clone_size: NA; cdr3_aa: CATSRDRGYEQYF; cdr3_nt: TGTGCCACCAGCAGAGATAGGGGTTACGAGCAGTACTTC
d_call: TRBD2; j_call: TRBJ2-7; v_call: TRBV9; clone_size: NA; cdr3_aa: CASSVGAGGPYEQYF; cdr3_nt: TGTGCCAGCAGCGTAGGTGCGGGAGGGCCCTACGAGCAGTACTTC
d_call: TRBD1; j_call: TRBJ1-3; v_call: TRBV28; clone_size: NA; cdr3_aa: CASKTTGGAAGNTIYF; cdr3_nt: TGTGCCAGCAAGACCACAGGGGGCGCGGCTGGAAACACCATATATTTT